What follows are 4 T cell receptor beta chains derived from one specimen sequenced in a study of blood T cell repertoires in COVID-19. Measured with immunoSEQ multiplex PCR; TCRdb has only the in-frame clones, and not every one. The sample has 110,000 to 150,000 clones, around 73% seen once. The sample taken for sequencing was PBMCs or T cells enriched from blood (not recorded which). The receptors were gathered from a woman between 45 and 60 years old who had recovered from COVID-19.

As regards this clone: Compared with germline, one end of the junction differs, possibly owing to a read error. The rearrangement joins TRBV4-1 to TRBJ2-2, with no clear D. The length of the CDR3 is 13 residues. Germline values: CDR1 MGHRA, CDR2 YSYEKL. This chain's CDR3 is CASSRDNIGELFF. For the CDR3, the DNA is TGCGCCAGCAGCCGAGATAACATCGGGGAGCTGTTTTTT.

V and J are TRBV7-9 and TRBJ1-6; TRBD1 matches 8 bases. Germline lookup yields CDR1 SEHNR and CDR2 FQNEAQ (reference sequence). The CDR3 has 18 amino acids. The ends lost 2 bases at V and 7 bases at J; junction bases unmatched: 13. CDR3 sequence reads: CASSLKFGAGGANSPLHF. The CDR3 coding sequence is TGTGCCAGCAGCTTAAAGTTCGGGGCAGGGGGCGCGAATTCACCCCTCCACTTT. Using reference TRBV7-9 and TRBJ1-6 for the parts outside the CDR3, the full variable domain is DTGVSQNPRHKITKRGQNVTFRCDPISEHNRLYWYRQTLGQGPEFLTYFQNEAQLEKSRLLSDRFSAERPKGSFSTLEIQRTEQGDSAMYLCASSLKFGAGGANSPLHFGNGTRLTVT.

The chain is built from TRBV7-3 and TRBJ1-1; no clear D. Trimming took 5 bases from V and 4 from J, leaving 5 bases between them. CDR1 and CDR2 from the germline V gene are SGHTA and FQGTGA. The CDR3 has 11 amino acids. The CDR3 DNA follows: TGTGCCAGCAGCCTAGGCACTGAAGCTTTCTTT. The encoded protein is CASSLGTEAFF. Full variable domain (remainder filled in from reference TRBV7-3 and TRBJ1-1): GAGVSQTPSNKVTEKGKYVELRCDPISGHTALYWYRQSLGQGPEFLIYFQGTGAADDSGLPNDRFFAVRPEGSVSTLKIQRTERGDSAVYLCASSLGTEAFFGQGTRLTVV.

This clone was counted a single time. V is TRBV5-4 and J is TRBJ2-3; 10 nucleotides align to TRBD2. Germline V gene lookup returns CDR1 SGHNT and CDR2 YYREEE (reference sequence). The CDR3 spans 16 residues. V trimming: 0 bases; J trimming: 2 bases; junction bases outside the gene matches: 3. The CDR3 DNA reads as TGTGCCAGCAGCTTGGTTAGCGGGGGGACCACAGATACGCAGTATTTT. This translates into CASSLVSGGTTDTQYF. The complete variable domain, with remaining parts taken from reference TRBV5-4 and TRBJ2-3, reads ETGVTQSPTHLIKTRGQQVTLRCSSQSGHNTVSWYQQALGQGPQFIFQYYREEENGRGNFPPRFSGLQFPNYSSELNVNALELDDSALYLCASSLVSGGTTDTQYFGPGTRLTVL.